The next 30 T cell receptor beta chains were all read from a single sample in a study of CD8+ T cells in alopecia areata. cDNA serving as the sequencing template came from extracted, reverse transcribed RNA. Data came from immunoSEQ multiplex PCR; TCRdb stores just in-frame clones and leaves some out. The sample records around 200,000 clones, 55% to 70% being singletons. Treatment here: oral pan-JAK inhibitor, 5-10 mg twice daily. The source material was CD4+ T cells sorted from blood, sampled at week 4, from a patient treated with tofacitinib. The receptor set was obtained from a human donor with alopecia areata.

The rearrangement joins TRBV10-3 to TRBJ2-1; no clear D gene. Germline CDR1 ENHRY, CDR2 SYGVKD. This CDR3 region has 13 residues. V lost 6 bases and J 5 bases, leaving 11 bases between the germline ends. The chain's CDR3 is CAIRTSAHNEQFF. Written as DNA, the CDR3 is TGTGCCATCAGGACATCCGCCCACAATGAGCAGTTCTTC.

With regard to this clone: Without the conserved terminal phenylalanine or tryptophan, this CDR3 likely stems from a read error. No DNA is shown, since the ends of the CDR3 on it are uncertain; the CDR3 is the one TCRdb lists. The CDR3 reads CASSQVGVHYTI. This chain uses TRBV23-1 with TRBJ2-4. TRBV23-1 falls under the ORF class, with uncertain function. The CDR3 is 12 amino acids long, termini counted.

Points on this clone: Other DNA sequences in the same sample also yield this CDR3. This chain's CDR3 is CASSLTVNSPLHF. CDR3 in DNA: TGTGCCAGCAGCTTAACAGTGAATTCACCCCTCCACTTT. The chain carries TRBV7-2 and TRBJ1-6; D is undetermined. Germline loops: CDR1 SGHTA, CDR2 FQGNSA. V dropped 2 bases and J dropped 7 bases, with 6 bases sitting between them. This CDR3 region has 13 residues.

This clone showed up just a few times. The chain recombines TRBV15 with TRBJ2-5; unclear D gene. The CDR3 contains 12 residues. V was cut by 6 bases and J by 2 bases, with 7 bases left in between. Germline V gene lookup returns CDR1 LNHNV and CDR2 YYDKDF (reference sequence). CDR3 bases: TGTGCCACCAGTTGGGCGCAAGAGACCCAGTACTTC. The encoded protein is CATSWAQETQYF.

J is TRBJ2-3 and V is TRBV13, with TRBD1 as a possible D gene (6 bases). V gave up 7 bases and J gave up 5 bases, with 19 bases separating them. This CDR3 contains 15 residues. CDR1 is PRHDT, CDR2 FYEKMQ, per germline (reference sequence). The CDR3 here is CASKSGGRGRDTQYF. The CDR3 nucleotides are TGTGCCAGCAAATCGGGTGGCAGGGGAAGAGATACGCAGTATTTT.

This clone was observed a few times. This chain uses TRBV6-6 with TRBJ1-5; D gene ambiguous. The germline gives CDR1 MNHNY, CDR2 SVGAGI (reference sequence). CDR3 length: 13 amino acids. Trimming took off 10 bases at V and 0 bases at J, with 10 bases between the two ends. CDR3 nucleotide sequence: TGTGCCACCATGATATATAGCAATCAGCCCCAGCATTTT. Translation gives CATMIYSNQPQHF.

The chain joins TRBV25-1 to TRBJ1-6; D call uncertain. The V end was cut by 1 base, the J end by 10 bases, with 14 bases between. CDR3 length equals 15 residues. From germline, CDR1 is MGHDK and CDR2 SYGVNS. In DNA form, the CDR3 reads TGTGCCAGCAGTGAATCGAAGGGATTGGACTCACCCCTCCACTTT. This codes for CASSESKGLDSPLHF.

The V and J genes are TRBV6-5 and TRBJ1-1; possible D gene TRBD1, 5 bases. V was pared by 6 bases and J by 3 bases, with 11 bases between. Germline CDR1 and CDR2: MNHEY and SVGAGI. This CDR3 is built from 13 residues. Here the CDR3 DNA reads TGTGCCAGCAGGAAGGAGGGGTACACTGAAGCTTTCTTT. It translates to CASRKEGYTEAFF.

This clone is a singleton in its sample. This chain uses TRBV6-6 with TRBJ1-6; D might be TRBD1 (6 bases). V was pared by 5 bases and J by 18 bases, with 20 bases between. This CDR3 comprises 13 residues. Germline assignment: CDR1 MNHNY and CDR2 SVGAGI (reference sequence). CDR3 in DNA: TGTGCCAGCAGTCCCCACCTACAGGGTGAAAACCACTTT. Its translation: CASSPHLQGENHF.

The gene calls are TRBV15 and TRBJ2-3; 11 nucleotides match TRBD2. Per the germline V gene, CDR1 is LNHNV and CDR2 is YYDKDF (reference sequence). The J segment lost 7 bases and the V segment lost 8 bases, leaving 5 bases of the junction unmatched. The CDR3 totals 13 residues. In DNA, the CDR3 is TGTGCCACCTCTACTAGCGGGGGAAATACGCAGTATTTT. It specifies CATSTSGGNTQYF. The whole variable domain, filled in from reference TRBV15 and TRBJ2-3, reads DAMVIQNPRYQVTQFGKPVTLSCSQTLNHNVMYWYQQKSSQAPKLLFHYYDKDFNNEADTPDNFQSRRPNTSFCFLDIRSPGLGDTAMYLCATSTSGGNTQYFGPGTRLTVL.

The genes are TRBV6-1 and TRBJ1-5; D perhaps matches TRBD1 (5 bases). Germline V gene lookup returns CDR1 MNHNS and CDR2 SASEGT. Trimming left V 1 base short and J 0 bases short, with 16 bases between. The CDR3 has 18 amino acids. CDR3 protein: CASSEDRGGGNSNQPQHF. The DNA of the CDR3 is TGTGCCAGCAGTGAAGATAGGGGTGGTGGGAATAGCAATCAGCCCCAGCATTTT.

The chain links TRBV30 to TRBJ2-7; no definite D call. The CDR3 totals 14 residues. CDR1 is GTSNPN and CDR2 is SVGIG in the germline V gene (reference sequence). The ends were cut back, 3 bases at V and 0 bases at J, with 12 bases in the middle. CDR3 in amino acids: CAWRTGPSSYEQYF. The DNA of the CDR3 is TGTGCCTGGAGAACGGGCCCCAGCTCCTACGAGCAGTACTTC. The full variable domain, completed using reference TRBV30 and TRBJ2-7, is SQTIHQWPATLVQPVGSPLSLECTVEGTSNPNLYWYRQAAGRGLQLLFYSVGIGQISSEVPQNLSASRPQDRQFILSSKKLLLSDSGFYLCAWRTGPSSYEQYFGPGTRLTVT.

The CDR3 bases are TGTGCCAGCAGTTACCGGGCCCCCACAGATACGCAGTATTTT. Amino acid sequence: CASSYRAPTDTQYF. This rearrangement joins TRBV6-5 to TRBJ2-3, with no clear D. Germline V gives CDR1 MNHEY, CDR2 SVGAGI. This CDR3 is 14 amino acids long. The V gene lost 2 bases and the J gene lost 2 bases, with 8 bases spanning the gap.

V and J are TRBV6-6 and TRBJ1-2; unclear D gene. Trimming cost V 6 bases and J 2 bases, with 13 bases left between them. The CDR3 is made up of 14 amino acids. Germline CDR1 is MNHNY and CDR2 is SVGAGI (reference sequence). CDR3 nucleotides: TGTGCCAGCAGGTACCACCTAGGAAACTATGGCTACACCTTC. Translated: CASRYHLGNYGYTF.

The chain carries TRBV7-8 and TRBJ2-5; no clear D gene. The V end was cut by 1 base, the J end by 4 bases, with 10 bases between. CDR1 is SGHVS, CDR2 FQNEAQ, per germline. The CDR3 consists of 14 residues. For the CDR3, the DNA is TGTGCCAGCAGCTTAGAGGTCTCCTCAGAGACCCAGTACTTC. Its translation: CASSLEVSSETQYF.

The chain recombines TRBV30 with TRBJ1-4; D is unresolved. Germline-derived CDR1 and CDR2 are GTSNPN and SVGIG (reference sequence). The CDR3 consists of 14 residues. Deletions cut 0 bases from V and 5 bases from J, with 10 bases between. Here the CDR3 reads CAWSVLGRNEKLFF. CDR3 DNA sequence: TGTGCCTGGAGTGTACTTGGGAGGAATGAAAAACTGTTTTTT.

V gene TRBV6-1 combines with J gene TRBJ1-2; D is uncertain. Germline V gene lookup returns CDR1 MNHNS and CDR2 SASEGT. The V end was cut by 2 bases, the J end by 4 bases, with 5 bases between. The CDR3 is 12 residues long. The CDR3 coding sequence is TGTGCCAGCAGTGAACAAATCTATGGCTACACCTTC. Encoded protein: CASSEQIYGYTF.

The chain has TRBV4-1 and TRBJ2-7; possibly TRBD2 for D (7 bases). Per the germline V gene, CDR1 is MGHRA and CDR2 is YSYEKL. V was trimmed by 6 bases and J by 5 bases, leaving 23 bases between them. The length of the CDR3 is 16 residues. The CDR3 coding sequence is TGCGCCAGCAGTCCCTTAGGGGGGGGCCTTCTGAACGAGCAGTACTTC. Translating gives CASSPLGGGLLNEQYF.

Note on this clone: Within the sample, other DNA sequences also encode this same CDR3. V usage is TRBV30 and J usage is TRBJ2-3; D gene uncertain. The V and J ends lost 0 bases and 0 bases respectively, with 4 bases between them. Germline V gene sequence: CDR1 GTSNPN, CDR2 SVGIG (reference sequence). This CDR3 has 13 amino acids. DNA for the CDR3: TGTGCCTGGAGTGTGTCGAGCACAGATACGCAGTATTTT. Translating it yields CAWSVSSTDTQYF.

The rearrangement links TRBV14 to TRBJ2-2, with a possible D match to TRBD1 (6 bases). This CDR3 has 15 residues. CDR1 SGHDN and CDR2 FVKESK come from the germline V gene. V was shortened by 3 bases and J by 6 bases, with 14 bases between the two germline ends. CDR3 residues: CASSQQGTSAGELFF. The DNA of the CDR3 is TGTGCCAGCAGCCAGCAGGGGACCTCAGCCGGGGAGCTGTTTTTT.

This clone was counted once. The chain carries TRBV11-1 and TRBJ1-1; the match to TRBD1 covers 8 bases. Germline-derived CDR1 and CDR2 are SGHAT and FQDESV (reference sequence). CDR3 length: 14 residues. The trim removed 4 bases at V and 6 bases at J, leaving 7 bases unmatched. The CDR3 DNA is TGTGCCAGCAGCTCCTTGGACAGGGAGGCTGAAGCTTTCTTT. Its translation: CASSSLDREAEAFF.

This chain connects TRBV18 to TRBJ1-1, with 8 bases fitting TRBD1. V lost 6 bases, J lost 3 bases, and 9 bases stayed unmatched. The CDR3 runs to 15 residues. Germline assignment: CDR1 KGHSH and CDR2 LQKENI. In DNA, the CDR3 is TGTGCCAGCTCTCTCCGACAGGGGTCCGACACTGAAGCTTTCTTT. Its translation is CASSLRQGSDTEAFF. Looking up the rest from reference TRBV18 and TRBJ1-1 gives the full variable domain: NAGVMQNPRHLVRRRGQEARLRCSPMKGHSHVYWYRQLPEEGLKFMVYLQKENIIDESGMPKERFSAEFPKEGPSILRIQQVVRGDSAAYFCASSLRQGSDTEAFFGQGTRLTVV.

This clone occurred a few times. CDR3 protein: CASSLALANTGELFF. CDR3 coding DNA: TGTGCCAGCAGCTTGGCGCTAGCGAACACCGGGGAGCTGTTTTTT. The genes are TRBV5-4 and TRBJ2-2; the D is unclear. Germline CDR1 reads SGHNT; CDR2 reads YYREEE (reference sequence). V was pared by 0 bases and J by 0 bases, with 6 bases between. The CDR3 is made up of 15 amino acids.

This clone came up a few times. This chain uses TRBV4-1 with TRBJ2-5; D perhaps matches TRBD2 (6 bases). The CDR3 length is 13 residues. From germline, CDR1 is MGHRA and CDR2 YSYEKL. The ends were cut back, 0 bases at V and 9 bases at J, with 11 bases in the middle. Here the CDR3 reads CASSQDWASAQYF. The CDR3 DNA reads TGCGCCAGCAGCCAAGATTGGGCTAGCGCCCAGTACTTC.

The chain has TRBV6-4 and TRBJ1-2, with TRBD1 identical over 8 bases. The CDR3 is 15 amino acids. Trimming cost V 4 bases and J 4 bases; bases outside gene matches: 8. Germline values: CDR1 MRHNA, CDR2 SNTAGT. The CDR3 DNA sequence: TGTGCCAGCAGTGTATCCGGGACAGGTATCTATGGCTACACCTTC. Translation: CASSVSGTGIYGYTF.

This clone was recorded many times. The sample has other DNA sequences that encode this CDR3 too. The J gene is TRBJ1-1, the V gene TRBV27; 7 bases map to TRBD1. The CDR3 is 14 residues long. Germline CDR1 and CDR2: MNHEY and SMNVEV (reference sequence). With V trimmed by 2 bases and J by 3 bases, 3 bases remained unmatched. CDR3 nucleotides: TGTGCCAGCAGTTTAACAGGGGCCGACACTGAAGCTTTCTTT. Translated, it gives CASSLTGADTEAFF.

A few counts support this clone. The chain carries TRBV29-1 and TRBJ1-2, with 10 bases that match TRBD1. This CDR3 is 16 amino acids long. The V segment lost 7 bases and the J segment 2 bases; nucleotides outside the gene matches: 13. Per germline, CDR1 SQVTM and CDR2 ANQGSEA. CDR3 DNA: TGCAGCGCTCGCCACACCCCGGGACAGGGGAACTATGGCTACACCTTC. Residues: CSARHTPGQGNYGYTF.

CDR3 DNA: TGTGCCAGCAGACGGACAGTGGTGGGCTATGGCTACACCTTC. Translating it yields CASRRTVVGYGYTF. V and J are TRBV27 and TRBJ1-2; D is possibly TRBD1 (6 bases). Germline-derived CDR1 and CDR2 are MNHEY and SMNVEV (reference sequence). V lost 6 bases and J lost 4, with 15 bases in between. The CDR3 has 14 amino acids.

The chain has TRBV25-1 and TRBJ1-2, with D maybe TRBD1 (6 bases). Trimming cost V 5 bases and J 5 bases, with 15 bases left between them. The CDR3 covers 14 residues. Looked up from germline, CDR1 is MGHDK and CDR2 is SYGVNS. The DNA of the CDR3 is TGTGCCAGCAGTCAAATTTCAGGGGCGTATGGCTACACCTTC. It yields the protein CASSQISGAYGYTF.

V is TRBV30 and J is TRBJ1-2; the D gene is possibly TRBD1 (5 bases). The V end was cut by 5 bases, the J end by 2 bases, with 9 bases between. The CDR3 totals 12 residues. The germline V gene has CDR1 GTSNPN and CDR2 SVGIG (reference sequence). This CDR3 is CAWGQRNYGYTF. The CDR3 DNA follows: TGTGCCTGGGGACAAAGAAACTATGGCTACACCTTC.